The 27 T cell receptor beta chains presented below share a single source sample, sequenced in a study of radiotherapy plus CTLA-4 blockade in lung cancer. Libraries were prepared by immunoSEQ multiplex PCR; TCRdb keeps only in-frame clonotypes and omits some of them. The table shows about 15,000 clones, with 72% occurring only once. Sequenced here: peripheral blood, sampled from a patient treated with radiotherapy plus ipilimumab. The receptors were gathered from a human donor with non-small cell lung cancer whose response to radiotherapy plus ipilimumab could not be evaluated.

The chain is built from TRBV19 and TRBJ1-5; TRBD1 might be the D (5 bases). Germline lookup yields CDR1 LNHDA and CDR2 SQIVND (reference sequence). Between the trimmed V and J ends, which lost 5 bases and 7 bases, there was a span of 24 bases. The CDR3 totals 17 residues. The CDR3 DNA reads TGTGCCAGTAGTTTGTTGACCCCCGGGACTCCGCGGCAGCCCCAGCATTTT. Its protein is CASSLLTPGTPRQPQHF.

The chain recombines TRBV11-2 with TRBJ2-7, with 7 bases fitting TRBD1. This CDR3 spans 15 amino acids. Germline V gene data show CDR1 as SGHAT and CDR2 as FQNNGV. The ends lost 8 bases at V and 1 base at J; junction bases unmatched: 11. In DNA, the CDR3 is TGTGCCAGCGTAATGTTGGGGACAGCTTCCTACGAGCAGTACTTC. Its protein product is CASVMLGTASYEQYF.

The chain uses TRBV7-6 and TRBJ2-3; weak D call: TRBD2 (5 bases). The CDR3 sequence is 13 residues long. Germline CDR1 SGHVS, CDR2 FNYEAQ. Trimming removed 8 bases at V and 5 bases at J, with 14 bases between. The CDR3 protein is CASRPPSGDTQYF. The CDR3 DNA is TGTGCCAGCCGCCCCCCGAGCGGAGATACGCAGTATTTT. The full variable domain, with the rest looked up from reference TRBV7-6 and TRBJ2-3, is GAGVSQSPRYKVTKRGQDVALRCDPISGHVSLYWYRQALGQGPEFLTYFNYEAQQDKSGLPNDRFSAERPEGSISTLTIQRTEQRDSAMYRCASRPPSGDTQYFGPGTRLTVL.

The chain's CDR3 is CASSDGLNTGELFF. CDR3 bases: TGTGCCAGCAGTGATGGACTGAACACCGGGGAGCTGTTTTTT. This sequence joins TRBV6-4 and TRBJ2-2; tentative D call: TRBD2 (5 bases). Germline V gene lookup returns CDR1 MRHNA and CDR2 SNTAGT. Trimming took 3 bases from V and 1 from J, leaving 6 bases between them. This CDR3 spans 14 amino acids.

The genes are TRBV2 and TRBJ1-1; 10 bases are shared with TRBD1. Looked up from germline, CDR1 is SNHLY and CDR2 is FYNNEI. V gave up 6 bases and J gave up 11 bases; unmatched junction bases: 6. This CDR3 region has 12 residues. Here the CDR3 DNA reads TGTGCCAGCAGAATGGACAGGGGGTATGCTTTCTTT. Its protein product is CASRMDRGYAFF.

The chain links TRBV9 to TRBJ2-5; D is ambiguous. Per the germline V gene, CDR1 is SGDLS and CDR2 is YYNGEE. The CDR3 contains 13 residues. V dropped 4 bases and J dropped 3 bases, with 10 bases sitting between them. The CDR3: CASSPPAEETQYF. The CDR3 bases are TGTGCCAGCAGCCCACCCGCGGAAGAGACCCAGTACTTC.

The J gene is TRBJ1-1, the V gene TRBV10-2, with TRBD1 matching over 9 bases. This CDR3 comprises 13 residues. Trimming at V came to 6 bases and at J to 8 bases, leaving 7 bases not matched to a gene. In germline, CDR1 is WSHSY, CDR2 SAAADI. This chain's CDR3 is CASRTGQGLEAFF. CDR3 DNA: TGCGCCAGCAGGACCGGACAGGGGCTAGAAGCTTTCTTT.

This clone has more than one count but fewer than ten. This rearrangement joins TRBV10-3 to TRBJ1-1; perhaps TRBD1 as D (6 bases). V was pared by 7 bases and J by 1 base, with 10 bases between. Germline lookup yields CDR1 ENHRY and CDR2 SYGVKD. The CDR3 contains 13 residues. CDR3 nucleotides: TGTGCCATCAAGGGACACACGAACACTGAAGCTTTCTTT. It is translated as CAIKGHTNTEAFF.

This chain joins TRBV19 and TRBJ2-3; a weak D match, TRBD2 (6 bases). Germline CDR1 LNHDA, CDR2 SQIVND (reference sequence). V was trimmed by 5 bases and J by 4 bases, leaving 13 bases between them. The CDR3 runs to 14 residues. CDR3 in DNA: TGTGCCAGTAGTGGTGGAGGGGACGCAGATACGCAGTATTTT. Its translation: CASSGGGDADTQYF.

This chain connects TRBV2 to TRBJ2-7, with D possibly being TRBD2 (5 bases). V lost 5 bases and J 1 base, leaving 15 bases between the germline ends. The CDR3 consists of 15 residues. CDR1 is SNHLY and CDR2 is FYNNEI in the germline V gene. In DNA, the CDR3 is TGTGCCAGCAGTACGGCGGGTCTAGGGTCCTACGAGCAGTACTTC. Protein product: CASSTAGLGSYEQYF.

This clone was seen only once. This sequence joins TRBV18 and TRBJ1-1, with D unresolved. The CDR3 runs to 14 residues. Germline V lookup: CDR1 KGHSH, CDR2 LQKENI. The germline V and J ends were trimmed by 4 bases and 5 bases, with 14 bases remaining between them. CDR3 in DNA: TGTGCCAGCTCACACCCGGGTCCGGGGACTGAAGCTTTCTTT. Encoded protein: CASSHPGPGTEAFF.

The gene calls are TRBV7-2 and TRBJ1-1, with D perhaps TRBD1 (6 bases). V lost 4 bases and J 2 bases, leaving 11 bases between the germline ends. The CDR3 sequence is 14 residues long. Germline V gives CDR1 SGHTA, CDR2 FQGNSA. The CDR3 protein is CASSWGHSNTEAFF. CDR3 bases: TGTGCCAGCAGCTGGGGACACTCCAACACTGAAGCTTTCTTT.

The V call is TRBV6-1, the J call TRBJ1-4, with D possibly matching TRBD1 (5 bases). The CDR3 runs 15 residues. Trimming removed 5 bases at V and 4 bases at J, with 14 bases between. Germline V gives CDR1 MNHNS, CDR2 SASEGT. CDR3: CASSNPRRGNEKLFF. The CDR3 coding sequence is TGTGCCAGCAGTAATCCGAGGAGGGGTAATGAAAAACTGTTTTTT.

This chain uses TRBV9 with TRBJ2-3; maybe TRBD1 (5 bases). From germline, CDR1 is SGDLS and CDR2 YYNGEE. The CDR3 is 14 amino acids. The V gene lost 1 base and the J gene lost 1 base, with 7 bases spanning the gap. CDR3 sequence reads: CASSVWGRTDTQYF. CDR3 nucleotides: TGTGCCAGCAGCGTATGGGGCCGCACAGATACGCAGTATTTT.

This clone is a singleton in its sample. This chain uses TRBV6-5 with TRBJ2-3; 7 nucleotides match TRBD2. Losses at the gene ends were 7 bases for V and 3 bases for J; bases not matched to a gene: 7. The CDR3 is 14 residues long. The germline V gene has CDR1 MNHEY and CDR2 SVGAGI. In DNA, the CDR3 is TGTGCCAGCAAAAAGCGGGACTGGACAGATACGCAGTATTTT. Protein product: CASKKRDWTDTQYF.

CDR3 in amino acids: CASRPHGQPQHF. The CDR3, as DNA: TGTGCCAGCAGACCCCACGGTCAGCCCCAGCATTTT. This rearrangement joins TRBV28 to TRBJ1-5; D remains unclear. Germline values: CDR1 MDHEN, CDR2 SYDVKM. V shed 6 bases and J shed 6 bases, with 9 bases lying between them. The CDR3 has 12 residues.

The CDR3 coding sequence is TGTGCCAGCGGGGGGGGAGGGTTGCTTAGCAATCAGCCCCAGCATTTT. The encoded protein is CASGGGGLLSNQPQHF. The chain is built from TRBV28 and TRBJ1-5; D is perhaps TRBD1 (5 bases). Germline V lookup: CDR1 MDHEN, CDR2 SYDVKM. Trimming removed 8 bases from V and 0 bases from J, with 17 bases in between. The CDR3 is 16 amino acids.

This rearrangement joins TRBV2 to TRBJ2-7; TRBD1 agrees at 7 bases. The CDR3 totals 16 residues. The germline V gene has CDR1 SNHLY and CDR2 FYNNEI. J was trimmed by 5 bases and V by 5 bases; bases with no gene match: 15. For the CDR3, the DNA is TGTGCCAGCAGTTCCCGGGACGTCCGTACAGGGGACGAGCAGTACTTC. Its protein product is CASSSRDVRTGDEQYF.

The CDR3 DNA follows: TGTGCCAGCAGTGTAACCGGGACAGTGAACACTGAAGCTTTCTTT. It translates to CASSVTGTVNTEAFF. The gene calls are TRBV5-4 and TRBJ1-1, with 7 bases matching TRBD1. V trimming: 5 bases; J trimming: 0 bases; junction bases outside the gene matches: 7. CDR1 SGHNT and CDR2 YYREEE come from the germline V gene (reference sequence). This CDR3 region has 15 residues.

The CDR3 coding sequence is TGTGCCGCCCAGACAGGGCGGAACACTGAAGCTTTCTTT. It encodes CAAQTGRNTEAFF. V and J are TRBV27 and TRBJ1-1; 7 nucleotides match TRBD1. The length of the CDR3 is 13 residues. J gave up 1 base and V 11 bases, and 7 bases lay outside the gene matches. The germline V gene encodes CDR1 MNHEY and CDR2 SMNVEV (reference sequence).

Here the CDR3 reads CASSYARQGETQYF. The CDR3 region has the DNA TGTGCCAGCAGTTACGCCCGGCAGGGAGAGACCCAGTACTTC. This chain joins TRBV6-6 and TRBJ2-5; the D gene is possibly TRBD1 (5 bases). The CDR3 has 14 amino acids. The germline gives CDR1 MNHNY, CDR2 SVGAGI (reference sequence). Trimming removed 2 bases from V and 4 bases from J, with 11 bases in between.

The chain combines TRBV2 with TRBJ2-2, with D unresolved. In germline, CDR1 is SNHLY, CDR2 FYNNEI. This CDR3 has 14 amino acids. V shed 4 bases and J shed 3 bases, with 9 bases lying between them. The CDR3 spells CASSVTAYTGELFF. DNA of the CDR3: TGTGCCAGCAGTGTAACAGCTTACACCGGGGAGCTGTTTTTT.

This clone was picked up a small number of times. The chain recombines TRBV4-3 with TRBJ1-5, with D possibly being TRBD1 (5 bases). Looked up from germline, CDR1 is LGHNA and CDR2 is YSLEER. Trimming took 0 bases from V and 7 from J, leaving 16 bases between them. The CDR3 covers 16 residues. The CDR3 nucleotides read TGCGCCAGCAGCCAAGAGAATTCGCAGGGAGGACAGCCCCAGCATTTT. This encodes CASSQENSQGGQPQHF.

The V gene is TRBV28, the J gene TRBJ1-1; D not resolved. The CDR3 covers 14 residues. Trimming cost V 7 bases and J 0 bases, with 12 bases left between them. In germline, CDR1 is MDHEN, CDR2 SYDVKM. The CDR3, as DNA: TGTGCCAGCAACCGAGAAGTAATGAACACTGAAGCTTTCTTT. As protein: CASNREVMNTEAFF. Based on the CDR3 plus reference TRBV28 and TRBJ1-1, the full variable domain is DVKVTQSSRYLVKRTGEKVFLECVQDMDHENMFWYRQDPGLGLRLIYFSYDVKMKEKGDIPEGYSVSREKKERFSLILESASTNQTSMYLCASNREVMNTEAFFGQGTRLTVV.

V usage is TRBV7-9 and J usage is TRBJ1-6, with unresolved D. Trimming stripped 6 bases from V and 7 bases from J, with 10 bases between. CDR3 length equals 13 residues. Germline CDR1 reads SEHNR; CDR2 reads FQNEAQ (reference sequence). In DNA form, the CDR3 reads TGTGCCAGCAGTAGCCGAGAGAATTCACCCCTCCACTTT. Translated: CASSSRENSPLHF.

This clone was observed a single time. The gene calls are TRBV6-1 and TRBJ1-2, with D uncertain. Looked up from germline, CDR1 is MNHNS and CDR2 is SASEGT. The CDR3 spans 13 residues. Deletions cut 0 bases from V and 4 bases from J, with 6 bases between. Here the CDR3 reads CASSEAGSYGYTF. CDR3 DNA sequence: TGTGCCAGCAGTGAAGCGGGCAGCTATGGCTACACCTTC.

The chain employs TRBV18 and TRBJ2-1; D gene unclear. This CDR3 contains 15 residues. Looked up from germline, CDR1 is KGHSH and CDR2 is LQKENI. Trimming took 1 base from V and 0 from J, leaving 7 bases between them. The CDR3 loop reads CASSPLASSYNEQFF. CDR3 in DNA: TGTGCCAGCTCACCACTGGCCAGCTCCTACAATGAGCAGTTCTTC.